This T cell receptor beta chain was observed in a study of T cells in tuberculosis. Germline V gene lookup returns CDR1 SGHRS and CDR2 YFSETQ. The CDR3 runs 15 residues. V shed 2 bases and J shed 3 bases, with 12 bases lying between them. The assay was immunoSEQ multiplex PCR, and TCRdb's table has in-frame clones only and misses some. Of tens of thousands of clones listed, roughly 94% are singletons. This clone showed up just once. Time point described: new active TB diagnosis, blood taken before or within 7 days of starting treatment. This TCR derives from an adult with tuberculosis. The chain has TRBV5-1 and TRBJ2-1, with D maybe TRBD2 (6 bases). The sequenced sample was PBMCs, obtained at tuberculosis diagnosis. CDR3 DNA: TGCGCCAGCAGCTTTTTGGGGACTCACTACAATGAGCAGTTCTTC. Its protein product is CASSFLGTHYNEQFF. Full variable domain (outside the CDR3, taken from reference TRBV5-1 and TRBJ2-1): KAGVTQTPRYLIKTRGQQVTLSCSPISGHRSVSWYQQTPGQGLQFLFEYFSETQRNKGNFPGRFSGRQFSNSRSEMNVSTLELGDSALYLCASSFLGTHYNEQFFGPGTRLTVL.